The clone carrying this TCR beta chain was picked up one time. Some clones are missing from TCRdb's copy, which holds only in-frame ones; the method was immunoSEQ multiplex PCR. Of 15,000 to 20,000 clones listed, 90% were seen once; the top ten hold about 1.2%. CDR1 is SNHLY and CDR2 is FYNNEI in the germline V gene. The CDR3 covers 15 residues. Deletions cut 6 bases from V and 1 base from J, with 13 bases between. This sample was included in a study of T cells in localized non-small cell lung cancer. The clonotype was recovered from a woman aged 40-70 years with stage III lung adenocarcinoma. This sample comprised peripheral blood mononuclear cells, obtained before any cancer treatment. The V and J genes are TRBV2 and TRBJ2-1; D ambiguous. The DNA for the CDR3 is TGTGCCAGCAGCTCCCAGCGCGGTTCCTACAATGAGCAGTTCTTC. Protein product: CASSSQRGSYNEQFF.